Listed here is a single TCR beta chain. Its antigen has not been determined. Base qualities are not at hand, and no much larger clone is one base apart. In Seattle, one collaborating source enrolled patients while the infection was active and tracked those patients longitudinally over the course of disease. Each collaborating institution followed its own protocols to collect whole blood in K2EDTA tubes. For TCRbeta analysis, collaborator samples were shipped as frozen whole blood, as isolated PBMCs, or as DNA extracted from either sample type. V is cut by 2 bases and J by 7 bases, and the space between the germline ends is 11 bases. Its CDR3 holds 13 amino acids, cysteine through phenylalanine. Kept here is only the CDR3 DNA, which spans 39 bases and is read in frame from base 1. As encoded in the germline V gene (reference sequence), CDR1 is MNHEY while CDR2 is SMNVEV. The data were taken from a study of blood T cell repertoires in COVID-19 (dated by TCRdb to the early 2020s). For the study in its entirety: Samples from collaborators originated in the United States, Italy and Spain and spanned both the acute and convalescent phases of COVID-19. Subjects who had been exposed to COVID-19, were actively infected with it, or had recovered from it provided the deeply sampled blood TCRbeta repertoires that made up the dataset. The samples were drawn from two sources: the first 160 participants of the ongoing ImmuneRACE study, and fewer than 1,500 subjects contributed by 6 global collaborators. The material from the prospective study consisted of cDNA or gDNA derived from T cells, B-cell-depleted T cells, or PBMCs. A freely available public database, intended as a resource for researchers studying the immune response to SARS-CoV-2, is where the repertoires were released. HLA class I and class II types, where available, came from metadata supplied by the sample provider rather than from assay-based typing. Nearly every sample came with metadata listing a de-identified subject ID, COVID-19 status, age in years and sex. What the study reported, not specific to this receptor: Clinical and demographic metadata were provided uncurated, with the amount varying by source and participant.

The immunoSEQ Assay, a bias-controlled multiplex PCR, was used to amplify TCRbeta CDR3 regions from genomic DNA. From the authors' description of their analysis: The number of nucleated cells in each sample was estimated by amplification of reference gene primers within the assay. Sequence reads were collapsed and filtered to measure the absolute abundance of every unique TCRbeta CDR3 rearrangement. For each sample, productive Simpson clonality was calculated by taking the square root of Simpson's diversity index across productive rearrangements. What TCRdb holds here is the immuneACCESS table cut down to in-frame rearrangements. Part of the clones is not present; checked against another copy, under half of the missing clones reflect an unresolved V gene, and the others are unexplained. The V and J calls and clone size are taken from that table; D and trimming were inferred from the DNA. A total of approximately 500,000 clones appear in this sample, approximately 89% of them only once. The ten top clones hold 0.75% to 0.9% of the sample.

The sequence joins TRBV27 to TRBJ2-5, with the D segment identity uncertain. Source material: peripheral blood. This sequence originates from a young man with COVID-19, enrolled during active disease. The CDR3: CASSLQTLGTQYF. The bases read TGTGCCAGCAGTTTACAGACTTTGGGGACCCAGTACTTC.